Listed below are T cell receptor beta chains from one sample, sequenced in a study of human T cells and chemical hapten exposure. TCRdb redid the calling of the reads with MiXCR, one entry per CDR3 protein. The sample has roughly 120,000 distinct CDR3 sequences, over 7.5% seen once. Sequenced sample: whole blood. These receptors were collected from a human donor in good health. Some clones in this sample may be carry-over from other donors' samples. The conserved cysteine and the conserved F or W are not part of the CDR3 here. The order of the fields is CDR3 protein, J gene, V gene.

ASSAQGVGTDTQY	TRBJ2-3	TRBV5-1
ASSQDPGALYGYT	TRBJ1-2	TRBV4-1
SVDVGVIQETQY	TRBJ2-5	TRBV29-1
SASGGNGYT	TRBJ1-2	TRBV20-1
ASSGNSLAKNIQY	TRBJ2-4	TRBV6-1
ASTLWGRAGNGTEAF	TRBJ1-1	TRBV5-4
ASRDREAF	TRBJ1-1	TRBV6-1
ASSFTSGDNEQF	TRBJ2-1	TRBV7-9
SASRLEGMNTEAF	TRBJ1-1	TRBV20-1
ASITGETGGNTIY	TRBJ1-3	TRBV2
ASSLEVGGGDIQY	TRBJ2-4	TRBV11-2
SAKATGISYSNQPQH	TRBJ1-5	TRBV20-1
ASSQDTGVDTEAF	TRBJ1-1	TRBV4-2
ASSSYLRENTEAF	TRBJ1-1	TRBV5-1
AISEATAGSRANVLT	TRBJ2-6	TRBV10-3
ASSDRGLPIYSNQPQH	TRBJ1-5	TRBV2
ASSYGTGEQPQH	TRBJ1-5	TRBV6-6
ASNTGQTEAF	TRBJ1-1	TRBV25-1
ASSLRASEQY	TRBJ2-7	TRBV13
SVEIPPGGAYNEQF	TRBJ2-1	TRBV29-1
ASSSGVPTNEKLF	TRBJ1-4	TRBV5-1
ASSFEGSNTEAF	TRBJ1-1	TRBV5-1
ASRILAIGAYEQY	TRBJ2-7	TRBV6-5
AISDVQGVNYEQY	TRBJ2-7	TRBV10-3
SAAGGAGGATGELF	TRBJ2-2	TRBV29-1
ASSSLLAGVTNEQF	TRBJ2-1	TRBV7-8
ASSSGTEKYEQY	TRBJ2-7	TRBV5-1
ASSGPTDTQY	TRBJ2-3	TRBV6-6
ASSYSIWEGAYEQY	TRBJ2-7	TRBV6-2/TRBV6-3
ASSQEARVTSGNTIY	TRBJ1-3	TRBV14
ASSQDEVSYEQY	TRBJ2-7	TRBV4-3
ASSYSGRVAGSYNEQF	TRBJ2-1	TRBV6-2/TRBV6-3
ASSLTGTNQPQH	TRBJ1-5	TRBV12-3/TRBV12-4
ASSSRQGTPETQY	TRBJ2-5	TRBV7-9
SAIVSGRVSNEQF	TRBJ2-1	TRBV20-1
SARSWSGGTGELF	TRBJ2-2	TRBV20-1
ASSPPMGPYNEQF	TRBJ2-1	TRBV4-1
ASASQGFSGNTIY	TRBJ1-3	TRBV12-5
SVRTGGNEQF	TRBJ2-1	TRBV20-1
ASSIEGTVAGELF	TRBJ2-2	TRBV19
ASSLADSFGNQPQH	TRBJ1-5	TRBV7-2